Presented here are 5 T cell receptor beta chains from one specimen sequenced in a study of naive CD8 T cells in extremely preterm neonates. Extremely preterm deliveries at 23-27 weeks of gestation provided the preterm samples. The assay was immunoSEQ multiplex PCR, and TCRdb's table has in-frame clones only and misses some. The data show about 23,000 clones, about 87% seen once. Study observations and caveats: Preterm infants showed shorter CDR3s, fewer N additions and less trimming than older groups.

These receptors are not linked to any known antigen. The sequenced material came from naive CD8+ T cells from cord blood. Receptor source: a boy who was born preterm.

CDR3 sequence (DNA): TGTGCCAGCAGCTTAGGGACTAGCGGGGAGCAGTACTTC. This codes for CASSLGTSGEQYF. The chain combines TRBV11-2 with TRBJ2-7; 11 bases map to TRBD2. Germline V CDR1 and CDR2: SGHAT, FQNNGV. The CDR3 runs 13 residues. With 1 base clipped from V and 7 bases from J, the junction kept 0 bases outside the gene matches.

This chain links TRBV27 with TRBJ1-2; the D is unclear. The CDR3 runs to 14 residues. Germline V gene sequence: CDR1 MNHEY, CDR2 SMNVEV (reference sequence). The V gene lost 4 bases and the J gene lost 2 bases, with 11 bases spanning the gap. This CDR3 is CASSWRGGNYGYTF. Here the CDR3 DNA reads TGTGCCAGCAGTTGGCGGGGAGGCAACTATGGCTACACCTTC.

The chain employs TRBV5-8 and TRBJ1-4, with no clear D. Germline V gene sequence: CDR1 SGHTS, CDR2 YDEGEE. Trimming took off 1 base at V and 7 bases at J, with 2 bases between the two ends. This CDR3 comprises 11 residues. The CDR3 bases are TGTGCCAGCAGCTTGACTGAAAAACTGTTTTTT. It encodes CASSLTEKLFF.

This chain connects TRBV25-1 to TRBJ1-2; weak D call: TRBD1 (6 bases). Per germline, CDR1 MGHDK and CDR2 SYGVNS. CDR3 length: 12 amino acids. The germline V and J ends were trimmed by 9 bases and 0 bases, with 8 bases remaining between them. CDR3 loop: CASRTANYGYTF. The CDR3 DNA follows: TGTGCCAGTAGGACAGCTAACTATGGCTACACCTTC.

This rearrangement joins TRBV4-1 to TRBJ2-3; tentatively, D is TRBD2 (6 bases). This CDR3 comprises 13 residues. V was clipped by 4 bases and J by 1 base, with 6 bases between them. The germline gives CDR1 MGHRA, CDR2 YSYEKL. Here the CDR3 reads CASSRGGTDTQYF. CDR3 coding DNA: TGCGCCAGCAGCCGGGGGGGCACAGATACGCAGTATTTT.